Listed below are T cell receptor beta chains from one sample, sequenced in a study of blood T cell repertoires in COVID-19. Sequencing used immunoSEQ multiplex PCR; TCRdb keeps in-frame clones, though not all of them. This table has fewer than 200,000 clones, around 77% appearing once. The source material was peripheral blood. The receptors here all came from an older man with active or convalescent COVID-19. Both conserved end residues are part of each CDR3. Each record gives: V gene, CDR3 length, clone size, J gene, D gene, CDR3 DNA, CDR3 protein. The D gene is left open where the match is weak. Size is stated for part of the rows, as once, few or many counts, or as a class when the clone is expanded.

TRBV6-6	16	few	TRBJ2-1	NA	TGTGCCAGCAGTCCCCTGGGGGGGCAGGCTGGGGGTGAGCAGTTCTTC	CASSPLGGQAGGEQFF
TRBV18	16	NA	TRBJ1-4	NA	TGTGCCAGCTCACTCACAAACGCCCCCGTTAATGAAAAACTGTTTTTT	CASSLTNAPVNEKLFF
TRBV14	15	few	TRBJ1-3	TRBD1	TGTGCCAGCAGCTACAGGGGGGGCTCTGGAAACACCATATATTTT	CASSYRGGSGNTIYF
TRBV27	14	NA	TRBJ1-2	NA	TGTGCCAGCAGTCCCAATGCGGGGAACTATGGCTACACCTTC	CASSPNAGNYGYTF
TRBV7-9	13	NA	TRBJ1-2	TRBD1	TGTGCCAGCAGCTGGGACAGGGAATATGGCTACACCTTC	CASSWDREYGYTF
TRBV7-8	13	NA	TRBJ1-2	TRBD1	TGTGCCAGCAGCCCCCGGACAGGGGAAGGCTACACCTTC	CASSPRTGEGYTF
TRBV7-9	15	NA	TRBJ2-3	NA	TGTGCCAGCAGACCGAACAGGGAGAAAACAGATACGCAGTATTTT	CASRPNREKTDTQYF
TRBV6-6	14	once	TRBJ2-3	TRBD2	TGTGCCAGCATCTCACAAGCGGGAGTTCATACGCAGTATTTT	CASISQAGVHTQYF
TRBV24-1	16	NA	TRBJ2-2	NA	TGTGCCACCAGTGATTTGAACAGCTTAAACACCGGGGAGCTGTTTTTT	CATSDLNSLNTGELFF
TRBV4-3	13	NA	TRBJ2-3	NA	TGCGCCAGCACCTTACCGGGTATCCGTGCGCAGTATTTT	CASTLPGIRAQYF
TRBV24-1	15	NA	TRBJ2-5	TRBD2	TGTGCCACCAGTGATCCCAAAGTGGGGGGGGAGACCCAGTACTTC	CATSDPKVGGETQYF
TRBV7-6	11	NA	TRBJ2-1	NA	TGTGCCAGCAGCAGGGGGAATGAGCAGTTCTTC	CASSRGNEQFF
TRBV10-3	13	NA	TRBJ2-1	NA	TGTGCCATCAGTGACCCTAGCGATTCTGAGCAGTTCTTC	CAISDPSDSEQFF
TRBV10-2	15	many	TRBJ1-5	NA	TGCGCCAGCAGTGGGGAAGGAGGGTCCAATCAGCCCCAGCATTTT	CASSGEGGSNQPQHF
TRBV5-1	14	few	TRBJ2-1	TRBD2	TGCGCCAGCAGCTTGGTTGCGGGGGGCAATGAGCAGTTCTTC	CASSLVAGGNEQFF
TRBV27	13	NA	TRBJ1-1	NA	TGTGCCAGCAGTTTGTTGAGGAACACTGAAGCTTTCTTT	CASSLLRNTEAFF
TRBV27	14	NA	TRBJ1-2	TRBD1	TGTGCCAGCAGTTTAGGGCAGGGGGTCTATGGCTACACCTTC	CASSLGQGVYGYTF